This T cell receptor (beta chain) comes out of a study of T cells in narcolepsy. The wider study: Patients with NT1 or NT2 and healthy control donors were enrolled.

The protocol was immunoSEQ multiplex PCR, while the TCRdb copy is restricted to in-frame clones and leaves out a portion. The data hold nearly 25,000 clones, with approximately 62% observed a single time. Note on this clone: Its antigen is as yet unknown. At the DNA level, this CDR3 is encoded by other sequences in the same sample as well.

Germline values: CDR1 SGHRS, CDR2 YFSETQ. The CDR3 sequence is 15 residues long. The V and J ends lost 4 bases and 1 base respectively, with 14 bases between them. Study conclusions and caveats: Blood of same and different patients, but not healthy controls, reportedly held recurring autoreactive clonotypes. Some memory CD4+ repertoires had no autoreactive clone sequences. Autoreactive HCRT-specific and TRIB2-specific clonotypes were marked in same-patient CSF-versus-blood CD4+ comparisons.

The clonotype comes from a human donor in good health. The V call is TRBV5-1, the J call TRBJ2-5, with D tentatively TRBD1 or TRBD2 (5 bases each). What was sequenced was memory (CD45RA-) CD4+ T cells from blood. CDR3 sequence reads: CASSRGGGSQETQYF. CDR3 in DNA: TGCGCCAGCAGCCGCGGTGGGGGTTCCCAAGAGACCCAGTACTTC. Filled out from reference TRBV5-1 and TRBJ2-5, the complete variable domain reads KAGVTQTPRYLIKTRGQQVTLSCSPISGHRSVSWYQQTPGQGLQFLFEYFSETQRNKGNFPGRFSGRQFSNSRSEMNVSTLELGDSALYLCASSRGGGSQETQYFGPGTRLLVL.